Listed here are 27 T cell receptor beta chains from one sample, sequenced in a study of blood T cells in healthy people across ages. The second PCR ran about 6 to 11 cycles with a sample-barcoded 5' primer and J-beta primers. TCRdb re-derived calls from the 5' RACE reads in MiXCR, one entry per CDR3 protein. The data show hundreds of thousands of distinct CDR3 sequences, roughly two fifths seen once. Source material: blood. The origin of the receptors is a man at least 80 years old in good health.

The chain uses TRBV6-1 and TRBJ2-5; 8 bases agree with TRBD1. Gene TRBJ2-7 matches the end of the DNA better, so the J call may be wrong. From germline, CDR1 is MNHNS and CDR2 SASEGT. CDR3 size: 14 residues. The CDR3 DNA is TGTGCCACCTGGGGGAGAGACAGGGGTCACGAGCAGTACTTC. This encodes CATWGRDRGHEQYF.

For the CDR3, the DNA is TGTGCCAGCAGCCAAGGGGGACTAGCGAAGTACAATGAGCAGTTCTTC. Its translation is CASSQGGLAKYNEQFF. The chain links TRBV3-1 to TRBJ2-1; TRBD2 matches 10 bases. This CDR3 spans 16 amino acids. Trimming took 1 base from V and 4 from J; bases not matched to a gene: 4. Germline-derived CDR1 and CDR2 are LGHDT and YNNKEL (reference sequence).

This clonotype was seen repeatedly, ten times or more. V and J are TRBV6-1 and TRBJ2-1, with 7 bases fitting TRBD1. The CDR3 is 13 amino acids. Per germline, CDR1 MNHNS and CDR2 SASEGT. The V and J ends lost 8 bases and 6 bases, in that order; junction bases with no gene match: 7. CDR3: CASQGDLGNEQFF. The CDR3 DNA follows: TGTGCCAGCCAGGGGGACCTGGGCAATGAGCAGTTCTTC.

Concerning this clonotype: Given a much more abundant clone one base away, this may be a read error. V usage is TRBV7-2 and J usage is TRBJ2-7; tentative D call: TRBD1 (5 bases). The CDR3 sequence is 13 residues long. The germline gives CDR1 SGHTA, CDR2 FQGNSA. DNA of the CDR3: TGTGCCGGCAGCTTAGGGGTTTACTACGAGCAGTACTTC. It specifies CAGSLGVYYEQYF.

The sample holds one count of this clonotype. The gene calls are TRBV4-1 and TRBJ2-5; D is perhaps TRBD1 (6 bases). The germline V gene encodes CDR1 MGHRA and CDR2 YSYEKL. With 1 base removed from V and 11 bases from J, the gap between germline ends came to 26 bases. This CDR3 region has 17 residues. The CDR3 protein is CASSQASPGTNYNEQYF. The CDR3 coding sequence is TGCGCCAGCAGCCAAGCGTCGCCGGGGACAAACTACAATGAGCAGTACTTC.

This clonotype was picked up a small number of times. The chain links TRBV7-6 to TRBJ2-1, with 11 bases that match TRBD1. CDR1 and CDR2 from the germline V gene are SGHVS and FNYEAQ. The CDR3 extends over 17 amino acids. Unmatched junction bases numbered 14, after V lost 3 bases and J lost 10 bases. Here the CDR3 DNA reads TGTGCCAGCAGCTTTACGCCGGGGACAGGGGGACTCAGCGAGCAGTTCTTC. Its translation: CASSFTPGTGGLSEQFF.

V gene TRBV28 combines with J gene TRBJ2-7; D is possibly TRBD1 (6 bases). Germline V gene sequence: CDR1 MDHEN, CDR2 SYDVKM. CDR3 length: 14 residues. The germline V and J ends were trimmed by 4 bases and 10 bases, with 20 bases remaining between them. As DNA, the CDR3 is TGTGCCAGCAGTTCGGCCGGACAGAATGGCGCCCAGTACTTC. Residues: CASSSAGQNGAQYF.

This clonotype is medium-sized (0.01 to 0.1%) in the sample. This chain links TRBV14 with TRBJ2-1; weak D call: TRBD1 (5 bases). The germline CDR1 and CDR2 sequences are SGHDN and FVKESK. V shed 3 bases and J shed 10 bases, with 10 bases lying between them. The CDR3 has 12 amino acids. CDR3 region: CASSQVQAEQFF. The CDR3 coding sequence is TGTGCCAGCAGCCAGGTACAGGCCGAGCAGTTCTTC. The full variable domain, its missing parts supplied by reference TRBV14 and TRBJ2-1, is EAGVTQFPSHSVIEKGQTVTLRCDPISGHDNLYWYRRVMGKEIKFLLHFVKESKQDESGMPNNRFLAERTGGTYSTLKVQPAELEDSGVYFCASSQVQAEQFFGPGTRLTVL.

CDR3 region: CSVDRDPNSSRDYGYTF. The CDR3 nucleotides read TGCAGCGTGGACAGGGACCCGAACTCATCTCGCGACTATGGCTACACCTTC. V and J are TRBV29-1 and TRBJ1-2; 8 bases agree with TRBD1. Germline V gene data show CDR1 as SQVTM and CDR2 as ANQGSEA. V lost 6 bases and J lost 3; bases outside the gene matches: 18. There are 17 residues in the CDR3.

There are a few counts of this clonotype. The chain links TRBV5-4 to TRBJ2-5; TRBD1 might be the D (5 bases). Germline loops: CDR1 SGHNT, CDR2 YYREEE (reference sequence). V lost 0 bases and J lost 5, with 8 bases in between. This CDR3 contains 13 residues. The CDR3 loop reads CASSLEGPETQYF. The CDR3, as DNA: TGTGCCAGCAGCTTGGAGGGGCCTGAGACCCAGTACTTC.

The chain combines TRBV6-5 with TRBJ2-7; D gene ambiguous. The germline V and J ends were trimmed by 6 bases and 1 base, with 10 bases remaining between them. Germline V lookup: CDR1 MNHEY, CDR2 SVGAGI. The CDR3 covers 13 residues. The CDR3 region is CASSRDQSYEQYF. Here the CDR3 DNA reads TGTGCCAGCAGCCGCGACCAATCCTACGAGCAGTACTTC.

In its sample, this clonotype was seen a few times. J is TRBJ2-2 and V is TRBV6-2 or TRBV6-3; TRBD2 aligns across 14 bases. Germline CDR1 MNHEY, CDR2 SVGEGT. The length of the CDR3 is 17 residues. V dropped 5 bases and J dropped 4; count of bases not matched to a gene: 6. Here the CDR3 DNA reads TGTGCCAGCAGTCGGGGACTAGCGGGGGTGACCACCGGGGAGCTGTTTTTT. It yields the protein CASSRGLAGVTTGELFF.

The V gene is TRBV28, the J gene TRBJ1-2, with D perhaps TRBD1 (6 bases). The CDR3 runs 15 residues. Trimming left V 4 bases short and J 1 base short, with 13 bases between. Germline V gene data show CDR1 as MDHEN and CDR2 as SYDVKM. The DNA of the CDR3 is TGTGCCAGCAGTTCGACCGGACAGTTTAACTATGGCTACACCTTC. Its translation is CASSSTGQFNYGYTF.

V gene TRBV6-1 combines with J gene TRBJ2-3; D is ambiguous. Germline V CDR1 and CDR2: MNHNS, SASEGT. This CDR3 spans 11 amino acids. V shed 8 bases and J shed 0 bases, with 3 bases lying between them. The CDR3, as DNA: TGTGCCAGCCTTAGCACAGATACGCAGTATTTT. It yields the protein CASLSTDTQYF.

This clonotype was detected a few times. The V call is TRBV29-1, the J call TRBJ2-2; no firm D call. The V and J ends lost 6 bases and 1 base respectively, with 15 bases between them. CDR1 and CDR2 (germline): SQVTM, ANQGSEA. This CDR3 has 15 amino acids. The CDR3 nucleotides are TGCAGCGTGCTTATTACGGAACGGAACACCGGGGAGCTGTTTTTT. Translation: CSVLITERNTGELFF.

Remarks on this clonotype: One end of the junction is discordant with germline, which a read error may explain. The rearrangement links TRBV30 to TRBJ1-1; 7 bases are shared with TRBD1. CDR1 is GTSNPN, CDR2 SVGIG, per germline (reference sequence). The CDR3 is 13 residues long. CDR3 DNA: TGTGCCTGGACCAGGGGGGGGGACACTGAAGTTTTCTTT. It encodes CAWTRGGDTEVFF.

The chain joins TRBV29-1 to TRBJ2-1; 14 nucleotides match TRBD2. The ends lost 6 bases at V and 0 bases at J; junction bases unmatched: 10. CDR3 length: 18 residues. Looked up from germline, CDR1 is SQVTM and CDR2 is ANQGSEA. The CDR3 DNA reads TGCAGCGTCGGGACTAGCGGGGGCGGTAGGAGCTCCTACAATGAGCAGTTCTTC. Translating gives CSVGTSGGGRSSYNEQFF.

V is TRBV2 and J is TRBJ1-5, with a tentative D call TRBD1 (5 bases). The V gene lost 11 bases and the J gene lost 2 bases, with 16 bases spanning the gap. The CDR3 contains 14 residues. Germline assignment: CDR1 SNHLY and CDR2 FYNNEI. The CDR3 spells CASGRDAGNQPQHF. The DNA for the CDR3 is TGTGCCTCGGGCCGGGACGCGGGCAATCAGCCCCAGCATTTT. Variable domain in full (rest from reference TRBV2 and TRBJ1-5): EPEVTQTPSHQVTQMGQEVILRCVPISNHLYFYWYRQILGQKVEFLVSFYNNEISEKSEIFDDQFSVERPDGSNFTLKIRSTKLEDSAMYFCASGRDAGNQPQHFGDGTRLSIL.

The rearrangement joins TRBV20-1 to TRBJ2-4; D is unclear. Germline CDR1 DFQATT, CDR2 SNEGSKA (reference sequence). V was trimmed by 6 bases and J by 0 bases, leaving 15 bases between them. The length of the CDR3 is 15 residues. This chain's CDR3 is CSARRLNLAKNIQYF. CDR3 nucleotide sequence: TGCAGTGCCAGGAGACTCAACCTAGCCAAAAACATTCAGTACTTC.

A note on this clonotype: With a much larger clone just one base away, this may be a read error. V gene TRBV6-6 combines with J gene TRBJ2-5, with D unresolved. This CDR3 comprises 14 residues. Germline V lookup: CDR1 MNHNY, CDR2 SVGAGI (reference sequence). V lost 5 bases, J lost 1 base, and 11 bases lay in between. DNA of the CDR3: TGTGCCAGCAGTGACCCCAGCCCCCAAGAGACCCAGTACTTC. Translated, it gives CASSDPSPQETQYF.

This chain joins TRBV7-8 and TRBJ1-1, with D uncertain. V was shortened by 5 bases and J by 11 bases, with 12 bases between the two germline ends. The germline V gene encodes CDR1 SGHVS and CDR2 FQNEAQ. The CDR3 covers 11 residues. The chain's CDR3 is CASSPGPEAFF. The CDR3 region has the DNA TGTGCCAGCAGCCCGGGTCCGGAGGCTTTCTTT.

The genes are TRBV30 and TRBJ2-7, with a tentative D call TRBD2 (7 bases). Germline CDR1 is GTSNPN and CDR2 is SVGIG (reference sequence). The CDR3 extends over 12 amino acids. V lost 5 bases and J 7 bases, leaving 15 bases between the germline ends. CDR3 bases: TGTGCCTGGGGGGGGGCGAACAATGAGCAGTACTTC. It codes for CAWGGANNEQYF.

About this clonotype itself: This may be a read error, as it is one base from a much larger clone. This chain links TRBV14 with TRBJ2-3; 7 nucleotides align to TRBD2. CDR1 and CDR2 from the germline V gene are SGHDN and FVKESK. The CDR3 consists of 17 residues. The chain's CDR3 is CASSQGIGGILPDTHYF. DNA for the CDR3: TGTGCCAGCAGCCAAGGAATCGGGGGGATTCTTCCAGATACGCACTATTTT.

V gene TRBV11-2 combines with J gene TRBJ2-1; 9 nucleotides line up with TRBD2. CDR1 is SGHAT and CDR2 is FQNNGV in the germline V gene. The CDR3 has 17 residues. The V gene end was trimmed by 1 base and the J gene end by 1 base; junction bases not matched to a gene: 5. CDR3: CASSLVSGRGSYNEQFF. The CDR3 nucleotides read TGTGCCAGCAGCTTAGTTAGCGGGAGAGGTTCCTACAATGAGCAGTTCTTC.

The CDR3 protein is CASSARGQGQTLNYGYTF. The DNA for the CDR3 is TGTGCCAGCAGCGCGAGGGGTCAGGGACAGACTCTTAACTATGGCTACACCTTC. V gene TRBV9 combines with J gene TRBJ1-2; TRBD1 aligns across 7 bases. V lost 3 bases to trimming and J lost 1 base; unmatched junction nucleotides: 15. The length of the CDR3 is 18 residues. Germline values: CDR1 SGDLS, CDR2 YYNGEE.

The chain combines TRBV20-1 with TRBJ2-7; 8 bases line up with TRBD2. The length of the CDR3 is 14 residues. Germline trimming cut 6 bases from V and 1 base from J; bases unmatched to any gene: 8. Germline V gene sequence: CDR1 DFQATT, CDR2 SNEGSKA (reference sequence). CDR3 sequence: CSAVDPGGSYEQYF. CDR3 nucleotides: TGCAGTGCCGTCGATCCGGGAGGGTCCTACGAGCAGTACTTC.

The CDR3 DNA reads TGCGCCAGCAGCTTGGTTACGGGACAGGAGTACGAGCAGTACTTC. Protein product: CASSLVTGQEYEQYF. The chain employs TRBV5-1 and TRBJ2-7; 8 bases match TRBD1. The CDR3 is made up of 15 amino acids. With V trimmed by 0 bases and J by 4 bases, 6 bases remained unmatched. Germline CDR1 and CDR2: SGHRS and YFSETQ.